What follows is one T cell receptor (beta chain) and its context. As yet, its antigen is unknown. These data are taken from a study of cytomegalovirus exposure and HLA in healthy donors. Sequencing used immunoSEQ multiplex PCR; TCRdb keeps in-frame clones, though not all of them. The sample contains about 110,000 clones, approximately 90% of which appear only once. Germline V gene sequence: CDR1 LNHDA, CDR2 SQIVND (reference sequence). Deletions cut 5 bases from V and 0 bases from J, with 12 bases between. This CDR3 contains 15 residues. General study points: Researchers reported that three CMV-associated chains were confirmed in vitro as CMV antigen-specific. Most TCR sequences were uncommon, yet certain public TCRs appeared in many donors. In a later analysis, first-cohort TCR clusters were found to tend to co-occur in the 130 or so validation repertoires. A list of around 150 TCR beta chains associated with cytomegalovirus was given.

V and J are TRBV19 and TRBJ2-3, with D perhaps matching TRBD2 (6 bases). The sequencing input was PBMCs. The sequence derives from a woman under 30 in good health and CMV-seronegative. CDR3 DNA: TGTGCCAGTAGTTCTAGCGAGTGGAGCACAGATACGCAGTATTTT. It is translated as CASSSSEWSTDTQYF.